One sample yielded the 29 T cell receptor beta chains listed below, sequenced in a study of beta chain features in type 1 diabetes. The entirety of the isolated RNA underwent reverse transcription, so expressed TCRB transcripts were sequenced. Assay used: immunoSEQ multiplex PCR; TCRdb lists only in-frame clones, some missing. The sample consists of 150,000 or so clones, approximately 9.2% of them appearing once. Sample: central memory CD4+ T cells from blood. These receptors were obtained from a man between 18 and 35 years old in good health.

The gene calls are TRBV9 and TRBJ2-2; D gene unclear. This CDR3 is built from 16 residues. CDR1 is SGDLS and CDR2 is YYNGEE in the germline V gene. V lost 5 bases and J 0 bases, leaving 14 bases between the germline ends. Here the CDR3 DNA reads TGTGCCAGCAGTTCCCGGGTGGTCGCGAACACCGGGGAGCTGTTTTTT. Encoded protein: CASSSRVVANTGELFF.

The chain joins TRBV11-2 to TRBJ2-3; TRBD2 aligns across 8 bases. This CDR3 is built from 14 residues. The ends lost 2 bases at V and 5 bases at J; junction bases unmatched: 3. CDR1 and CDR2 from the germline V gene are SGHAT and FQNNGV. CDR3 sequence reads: CASSLNLAGDTQYF. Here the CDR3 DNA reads TGTGCCAGCAGCTTAAACCTAGCGGGAGATACGCAGTATTTT.

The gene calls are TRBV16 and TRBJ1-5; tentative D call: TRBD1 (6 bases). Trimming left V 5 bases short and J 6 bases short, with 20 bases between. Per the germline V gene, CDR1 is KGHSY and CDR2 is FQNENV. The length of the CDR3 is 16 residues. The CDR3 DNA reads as TGTGCCAGCAGCGTTACAAGGGGGAAGATCGGTCAGCCCCAGCATTTT. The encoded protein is CASSVTRGKIGQPQHF.

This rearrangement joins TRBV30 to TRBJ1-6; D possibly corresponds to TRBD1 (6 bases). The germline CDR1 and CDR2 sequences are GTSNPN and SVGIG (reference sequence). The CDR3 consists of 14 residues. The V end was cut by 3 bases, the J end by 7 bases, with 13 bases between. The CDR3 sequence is CAWSRDTVNSPLHF. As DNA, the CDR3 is TGTGCCTGGAGCAGGGACACGGTCAATTCACCCCTCCACTTT.

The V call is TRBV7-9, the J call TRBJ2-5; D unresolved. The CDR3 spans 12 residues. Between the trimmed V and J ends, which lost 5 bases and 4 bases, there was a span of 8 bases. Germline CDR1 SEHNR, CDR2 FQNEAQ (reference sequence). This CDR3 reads CASSQNSETQYF. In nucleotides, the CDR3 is TGTGCCAGCAGCCAAAACTCAGAGACCCAGTACTTC.

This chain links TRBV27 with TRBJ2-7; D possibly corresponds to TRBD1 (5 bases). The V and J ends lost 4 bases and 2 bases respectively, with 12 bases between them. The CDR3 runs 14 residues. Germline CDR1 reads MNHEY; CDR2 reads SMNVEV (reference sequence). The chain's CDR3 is CASSSLDRAYEQYF. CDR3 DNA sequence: TGTGCCAGCAGTTCGCTCGACAGAGCCTACGAGCAGTACTTC.

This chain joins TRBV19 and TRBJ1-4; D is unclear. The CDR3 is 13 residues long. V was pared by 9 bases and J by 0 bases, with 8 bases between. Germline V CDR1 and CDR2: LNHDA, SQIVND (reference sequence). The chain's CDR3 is CASRDATNEKLFF. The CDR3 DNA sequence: TGTGCCAGCCGAGATGCAACTAATGAAAAACTGTTTTTT.

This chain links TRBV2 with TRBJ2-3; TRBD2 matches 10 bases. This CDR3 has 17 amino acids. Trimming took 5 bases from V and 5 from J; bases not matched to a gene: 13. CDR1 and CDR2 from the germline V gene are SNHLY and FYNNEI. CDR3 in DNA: TGTGCCAGCAGTCGAGGTTTAGCGGGGGGCCAAGGAGATACGCAGTATTTT. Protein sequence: CASSRGLAGGQGDTQYF.

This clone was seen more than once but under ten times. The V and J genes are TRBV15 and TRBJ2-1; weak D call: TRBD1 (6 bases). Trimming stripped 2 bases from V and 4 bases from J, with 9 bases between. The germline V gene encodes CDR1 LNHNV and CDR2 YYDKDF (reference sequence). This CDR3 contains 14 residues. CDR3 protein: CATSRSRGYNEQFF. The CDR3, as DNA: TGTGCCACCAGCAGATCCAGGGGATACAATGAGCAGTTCTTC.

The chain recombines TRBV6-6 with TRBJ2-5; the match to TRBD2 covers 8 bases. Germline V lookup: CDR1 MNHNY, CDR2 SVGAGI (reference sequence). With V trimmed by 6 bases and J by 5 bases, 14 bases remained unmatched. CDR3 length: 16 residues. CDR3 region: CASRPQVGGAGETQYF. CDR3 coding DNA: TGTGCCAGCAGGCCCCAAGTCGGGGGGGCTGGTGAGACCCAGTACTTC.

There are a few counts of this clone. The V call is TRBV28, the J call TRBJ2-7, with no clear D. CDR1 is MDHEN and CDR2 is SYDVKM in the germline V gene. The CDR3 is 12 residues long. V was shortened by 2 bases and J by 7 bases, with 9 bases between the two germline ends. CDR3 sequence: CASSLVAFEQYF. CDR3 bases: TGTGCCAGCAGTTTAGTAGCTTTTGAGCAGTACTTC.

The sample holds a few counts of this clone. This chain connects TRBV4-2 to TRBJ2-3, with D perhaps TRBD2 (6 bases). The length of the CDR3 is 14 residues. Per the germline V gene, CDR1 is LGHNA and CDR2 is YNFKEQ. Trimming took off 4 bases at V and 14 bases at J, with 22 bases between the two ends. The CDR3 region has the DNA TGTGCCAGCAGCCCTTCGATAGCTAGCGCCGAGGGGTATTTT. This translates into CASSPSIASAEGYF.

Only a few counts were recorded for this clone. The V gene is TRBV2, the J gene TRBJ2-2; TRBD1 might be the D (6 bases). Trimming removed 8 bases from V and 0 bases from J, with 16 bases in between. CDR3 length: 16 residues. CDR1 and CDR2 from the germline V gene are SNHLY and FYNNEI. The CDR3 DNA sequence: TGTGCCAGCCAAAGCCGACAGGTCGCGAACACCGGGGAGCTGTTTTTT. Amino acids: CASQSRQVANTGELFF.

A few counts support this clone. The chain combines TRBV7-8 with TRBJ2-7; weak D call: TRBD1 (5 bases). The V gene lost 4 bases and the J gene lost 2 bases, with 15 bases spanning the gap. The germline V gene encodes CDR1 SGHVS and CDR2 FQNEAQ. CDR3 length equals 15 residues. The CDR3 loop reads CASSSQGAGPYEQYF. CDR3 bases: TGTGCCAGCAGCTCTCAGGGTGCAGGGCCCTACGAGCAGTACTTC.

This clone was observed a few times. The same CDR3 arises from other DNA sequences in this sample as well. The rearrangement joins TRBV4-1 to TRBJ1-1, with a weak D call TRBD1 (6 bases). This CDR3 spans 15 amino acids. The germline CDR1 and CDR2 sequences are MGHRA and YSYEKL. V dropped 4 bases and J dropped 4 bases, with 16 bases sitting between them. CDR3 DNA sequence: TGCGCCAGCAGCCGAGGAACAGGGAGTCCCACTGAAGCTTTCTTT. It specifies CASSRGTGSPTEAFF.

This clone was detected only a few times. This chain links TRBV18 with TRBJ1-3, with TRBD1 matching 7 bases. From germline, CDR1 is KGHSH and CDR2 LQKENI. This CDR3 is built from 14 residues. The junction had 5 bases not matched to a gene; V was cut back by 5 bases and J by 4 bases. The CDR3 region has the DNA TGTGCCAGCTCATCCCAGGGACAGGGAAACACCATATATTTT. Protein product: CASSSQGQGNTIYF.

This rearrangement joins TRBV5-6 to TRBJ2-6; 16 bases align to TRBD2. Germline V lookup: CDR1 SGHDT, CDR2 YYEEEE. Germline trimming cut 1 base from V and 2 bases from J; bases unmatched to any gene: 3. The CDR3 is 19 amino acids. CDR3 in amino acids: CASSLYGTSGGAGANVLTF. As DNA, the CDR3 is TGTGCCAGCAGCTTGTATGGGACTAGCGGGGGGGCTGGGGCCAACGTCCTGACTTTC.

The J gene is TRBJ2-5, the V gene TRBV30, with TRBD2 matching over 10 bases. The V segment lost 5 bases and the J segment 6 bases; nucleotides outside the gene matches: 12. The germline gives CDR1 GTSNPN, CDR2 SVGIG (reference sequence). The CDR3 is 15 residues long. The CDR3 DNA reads TGTGCCTGGGTGAAAAGCGGGGGGGCCTTCCAGACCCAGTACTTC. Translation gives CAWVKSGGAFQTQYF.

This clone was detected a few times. CDR3 loop: CASGISGSVQETQYF. DNA for the CDR3: TGCGCCAGCGGGATTAGCGGGTCAGTCCAAGAGACCCAGTACTTC. The V gene is TRBV5-1, the J gene TRBJ2-5, with 7 nucleotides matching TRBD2. This CDR3 has 15 amino acids. CDR1 is SGHRS, CDR2 YFSETQ, per germline. The trim removed 7 bases at V and 1 base at J, leaving 10 bases unmatched.

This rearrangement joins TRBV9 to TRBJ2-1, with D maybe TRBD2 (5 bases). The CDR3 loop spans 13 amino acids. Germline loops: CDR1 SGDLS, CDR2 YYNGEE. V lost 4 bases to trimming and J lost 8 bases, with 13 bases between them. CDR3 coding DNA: TGTGCCAGCAGCTATACCACAGCGGATGAGCAGTTCTTC. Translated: CASSYTTADEQFF.

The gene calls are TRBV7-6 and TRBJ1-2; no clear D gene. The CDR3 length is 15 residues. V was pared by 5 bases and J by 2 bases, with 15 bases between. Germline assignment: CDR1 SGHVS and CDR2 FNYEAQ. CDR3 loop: CASSPHLEQNYGYTF. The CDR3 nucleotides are TGTGCCAGCAGCCCACACCTAGAGCAAAACTATGGCTACACCTTC. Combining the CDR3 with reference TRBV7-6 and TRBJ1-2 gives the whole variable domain GAGVSQSPRYKVTKRGQDVALRCDPISGHVSLYWYRQALGQGPEFLTYFNYEAQQDKSGLPNDRFSAERPEGSISTLTIQRTEQRDSAMYRCASSPHLEQNYGYTFGSGTRLTVV.

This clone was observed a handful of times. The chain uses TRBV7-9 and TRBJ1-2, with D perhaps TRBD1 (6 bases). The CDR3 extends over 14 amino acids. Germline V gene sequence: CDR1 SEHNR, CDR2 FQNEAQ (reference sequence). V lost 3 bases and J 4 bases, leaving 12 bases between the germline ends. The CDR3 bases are TGTGCCAGCAGCTTTTCTCAGGGGAGCTATGGCTACACCTTC. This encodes CASSFSQGSYGYTF.

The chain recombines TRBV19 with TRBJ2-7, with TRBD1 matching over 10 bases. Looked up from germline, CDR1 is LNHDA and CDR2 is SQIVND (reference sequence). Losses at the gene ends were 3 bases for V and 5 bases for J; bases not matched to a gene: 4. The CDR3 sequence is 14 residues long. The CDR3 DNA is TGTGCCAGTAGTATCCGGGACAGGGGACACGAGCAGTACTTC. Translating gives CASSIRDRGHEQYF.

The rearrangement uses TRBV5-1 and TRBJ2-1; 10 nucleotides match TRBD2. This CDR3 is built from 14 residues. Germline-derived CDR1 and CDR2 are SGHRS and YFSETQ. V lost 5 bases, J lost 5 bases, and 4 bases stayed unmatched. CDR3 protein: CASRAGGPDNEQFF. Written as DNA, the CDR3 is TGCGCCAGCAGAGCGGGGGGGCCCGACAATGAGCAGTTCTTC.

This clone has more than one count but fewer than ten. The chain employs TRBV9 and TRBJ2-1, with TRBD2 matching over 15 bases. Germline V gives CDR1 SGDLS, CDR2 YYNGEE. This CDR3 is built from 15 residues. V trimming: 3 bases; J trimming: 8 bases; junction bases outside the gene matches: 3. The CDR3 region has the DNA TGTGCCAGCAGCGCTGGACTAGCGGGGGGGTATGAGCAGTTCTTC. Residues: CASSAGLAGGYEQFF.

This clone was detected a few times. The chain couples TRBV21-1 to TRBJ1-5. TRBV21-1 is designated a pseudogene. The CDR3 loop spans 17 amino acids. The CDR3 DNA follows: TGTGCCAGCAGCAAAATTTGGGAGGGGAAAGGTAATCAGCCCCAGCATTTT. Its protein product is CASSKIWEGKGNQPQHF.

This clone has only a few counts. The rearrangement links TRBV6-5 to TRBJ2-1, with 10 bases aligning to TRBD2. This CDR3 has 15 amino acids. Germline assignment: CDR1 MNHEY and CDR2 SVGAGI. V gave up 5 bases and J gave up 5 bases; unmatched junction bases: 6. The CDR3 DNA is TGTGCCAGCAGTAAGAGCGGGGGGGCTCACAATGAGCAGTTCTTC. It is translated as CASSKSGGAHNEQFF.

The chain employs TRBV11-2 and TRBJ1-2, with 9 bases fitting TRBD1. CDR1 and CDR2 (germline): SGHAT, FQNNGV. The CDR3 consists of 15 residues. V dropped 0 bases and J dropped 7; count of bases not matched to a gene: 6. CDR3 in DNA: TGTGCCAGCAGCTTAGACCTACAGGGGGCCAGTGGCTACACCTTC. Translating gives CASSLDLQGASGYTF.

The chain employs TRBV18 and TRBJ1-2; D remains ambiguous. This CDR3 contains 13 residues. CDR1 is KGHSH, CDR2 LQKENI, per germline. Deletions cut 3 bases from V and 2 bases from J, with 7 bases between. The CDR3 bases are TGTGCCAGCTCACCCGCGGGAAACTATGGCTACACCTTC. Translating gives CASSPAGNYGYTF. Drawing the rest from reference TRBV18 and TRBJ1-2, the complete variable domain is NAGVMQNPRHLVRRRGQEARLRCSPMKGHSHVYWYRQLPEEGLKFMVYLQKENIIDESGMPKERFSAEFPKEGPSILRIQQVVRGDSAAYFCASSPAGNYGYTFGSGTRLTVV.